The T cell receptor (beta chain) described here comes from a study of PD-1 blockade in mismatch repair-deficient tumors. Method: immunoSEQ multiplex PCR; TCRdb's copy keeps in-frame clones and lacks some. The sample contains 50,000 to 75,000 clones, about 91% of which appear only once. The V and J ends lost 5 bases and 1 base, in that order; junction bases with no gene match: 7. Germline V lookup: CDR1 SGHVS, CDR2 FQNEAQ. This CDR3 is 16 amino acids long. Sequenced material: peripheral blood, taken 52 weeks after starting pembrolizumab. The TCR originated in an adult with mismatch repair-deficient cancer. The gene calls are TRBV7-8 and TRBJ2-2; TRBD1 matches 7 bases. The CDR3 DNA follows: TGTGCCAGCAGCCAGACAGGGATCCAGAACACCGGGGAGCTGTTTTTT. This encodes CASSQTGIQNTGELFF.